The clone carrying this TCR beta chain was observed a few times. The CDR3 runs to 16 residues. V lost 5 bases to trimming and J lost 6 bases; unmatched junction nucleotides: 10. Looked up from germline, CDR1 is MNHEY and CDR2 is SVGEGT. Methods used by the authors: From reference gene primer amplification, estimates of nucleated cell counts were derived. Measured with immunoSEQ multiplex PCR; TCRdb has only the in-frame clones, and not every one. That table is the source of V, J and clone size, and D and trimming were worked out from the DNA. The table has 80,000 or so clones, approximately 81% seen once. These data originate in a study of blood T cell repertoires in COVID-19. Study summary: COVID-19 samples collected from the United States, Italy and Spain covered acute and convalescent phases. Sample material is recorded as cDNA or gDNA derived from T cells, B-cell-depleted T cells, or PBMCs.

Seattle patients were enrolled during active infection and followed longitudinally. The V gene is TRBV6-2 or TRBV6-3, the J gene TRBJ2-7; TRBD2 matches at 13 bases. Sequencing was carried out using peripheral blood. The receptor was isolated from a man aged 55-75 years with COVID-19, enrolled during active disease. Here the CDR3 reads CASSLTGLAGQGEQYF. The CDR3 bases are TGTGCCAGCAGTCTCACGGGACTAGCGGGGCAGGGCGAGCAGTACTTC.